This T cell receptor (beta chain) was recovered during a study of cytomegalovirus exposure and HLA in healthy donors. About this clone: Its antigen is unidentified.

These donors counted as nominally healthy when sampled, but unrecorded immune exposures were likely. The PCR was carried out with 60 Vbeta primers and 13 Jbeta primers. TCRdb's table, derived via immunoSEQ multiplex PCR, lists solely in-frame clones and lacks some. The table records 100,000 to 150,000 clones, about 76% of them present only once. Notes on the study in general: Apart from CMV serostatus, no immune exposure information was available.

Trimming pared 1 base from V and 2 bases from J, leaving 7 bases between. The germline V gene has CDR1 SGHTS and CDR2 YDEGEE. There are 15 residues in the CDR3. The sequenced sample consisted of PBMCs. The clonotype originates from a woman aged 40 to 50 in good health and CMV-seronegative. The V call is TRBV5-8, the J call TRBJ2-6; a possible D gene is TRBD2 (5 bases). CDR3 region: CASSLKTTGANVLTF. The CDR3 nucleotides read TGTGCCAGCAGCTTGAAGACTACTGGGGCCAACGTCCTGACTTTC.